This T cell receptor beta chain is drawn from a study of T cell responses to AZD1222 COVID-19 vaccine. Points from the study as a whole: Spike-specific TCR breadth and depth rose after two AZD1222 doses. Nearly half of spike-specific TCRs reportedly target variant regions that are unmutated in the B.1.351 and B.1.1.7 variants.

Using immunoSEQ multiplex PCR, the repertoire was profiled, and TCRdb retains in-frame clones only, with some absent. The table shows fewer than 120,000 clones, with about nine tenths occurring only once. Regarding this clone: Its specificity is not known.

The CDR3 consists of 14 residues. V lost 6 bases and J 3 bases, leaving 17 bases between the germline ends. Germline CDR1 GTSNPN, CDR2 SVGIG (reference sequence). This clonotype was sampled from an adult who received the AZD1222 COVID-19 vaccine. Sequenced here: peripheral blood, sampled 28 days after the second AZD1222 dose. The rearrangement joins TRBV30 to TRBJ1-2; weak D call: TRBD1 (5 bases). In DNA form, the CDR3 reads TGTGCCTGTGCCCAGGGAATTGGGGACTATGGCTACACCTTC. Protein: CACAQGIGDYGYTF.